This T cell receptor (beta chain) was captured by sequencing in a study of T cell responses to AZD1222 COVID-19 vaccine. General observations from the study: At 160-218 and 743-854, vaccine-associated CD4 TCRs were dominant, and they spanned spike. Per reports, nearly half of all spike-specific TCRs target regions that are unmutated in variants. Donors were mostly white British, more females; clonal diversity possibly underestimated.

In regard to this clone: Its antigen is not identified.

TCRdb's copy holds only in-frame clones and misses some; the assay was immunoSEQ multiplex PCR. The table records 150,000 to 200,000 clones, about 91% of them present only once. CDR1 and CDR2 (germline): MDHEN, SYDVKM. This CDR3 has 13 residues. V was cut by 10 bases and J by 6 bases, with 18 bases left in between. This chain uses TRBV28 with TRBJ1-1; TRBD1 is a possible D gene (6 bases). This clonotype was sampled from an adult who received the AZD1222 COVID-19 vaccine. The sequencing here drew on peripheral blood, taken 28 days after the second AZD1222 dose. The CDR3 coding sequence is TGTGCCATCGTGGGGGACACTCGGCCTGAAGCTTTCTTT. Its translation: CAIVGDTRPEAFF.